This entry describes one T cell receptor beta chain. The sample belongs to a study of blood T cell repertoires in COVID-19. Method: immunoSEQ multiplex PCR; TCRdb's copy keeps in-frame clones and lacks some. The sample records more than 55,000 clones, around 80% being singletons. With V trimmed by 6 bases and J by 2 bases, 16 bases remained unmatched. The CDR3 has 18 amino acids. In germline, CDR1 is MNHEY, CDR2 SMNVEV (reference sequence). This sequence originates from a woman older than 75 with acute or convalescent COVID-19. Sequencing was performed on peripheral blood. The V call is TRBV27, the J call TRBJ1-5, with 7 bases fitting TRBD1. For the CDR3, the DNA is TGTGCCAGCAGGGTACAGGGGACACGGGGAAGGGGCAATCAGCCCCAGCATTTT. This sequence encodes CASRVQGTRGRGNQPQHF.